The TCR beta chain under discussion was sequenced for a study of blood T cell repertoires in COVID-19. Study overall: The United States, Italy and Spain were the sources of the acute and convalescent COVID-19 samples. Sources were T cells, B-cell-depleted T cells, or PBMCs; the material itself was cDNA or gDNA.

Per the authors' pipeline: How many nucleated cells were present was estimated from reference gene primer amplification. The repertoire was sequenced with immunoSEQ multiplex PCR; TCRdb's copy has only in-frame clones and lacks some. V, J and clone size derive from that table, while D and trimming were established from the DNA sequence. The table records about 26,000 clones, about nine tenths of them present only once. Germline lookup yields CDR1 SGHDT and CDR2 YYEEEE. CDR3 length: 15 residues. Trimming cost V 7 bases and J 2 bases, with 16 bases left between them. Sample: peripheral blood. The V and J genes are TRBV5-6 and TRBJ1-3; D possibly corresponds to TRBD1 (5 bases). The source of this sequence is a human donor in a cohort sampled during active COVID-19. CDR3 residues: CASSKWGGTGNTIYF. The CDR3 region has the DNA TGTGCCAGCTCCAAATGGGGGGGAACTGGAAACACCATATATTTT.